This TCR beta chain comes out of a study of blood T cell repertoires in COVID-19. Assay: immunoSEQ multiplex PCR; the TCRdb copy retains only in-frame clones and omits some. This table has about 200,000 clones, more than 75% appearing once. The CDR3 covers 15 residues. V was clipped by 0 bases and J by 8 bases, with 13 bases between them. CDR1 is SGHDN and CDR2 is FVKESK in the germline V gene. V is TRBV14 and J is TRBJ1-4; tentatively, D is TRBD1 (5 bases). This TCR derives from a middle-aged woman with acute or convalescent COVID-19. Source material: peripheral blood. DNA of the CDR3: TGTGCCAGCAGCCAAGATCGGGGGAGTGGGGAAAAACTGTTTTTT. This gives the protein CASSQDRGSGEKLFF.